The 8 T cell receptor beta chains below all came from one sample that was sequenced in a study of T cells after yellow fever vaccination. MiXCR, run by TCRdb on the 5' RACE reads, gives a single entry per CDR3 protein. The sample has roughly 250,000 distinct CDR3 sequences, 13% seen once; the top ten hold roughly 0.5%. The sample consisted of CD4+ T cells sorted from PBMCs, taken 45 days after the yellow fever booster vaccination. The receptor source for this set is a man under 40 who received the YFV17D yellow fever vaccine.

The rearrangement joins TRBV30 to TRBJ2-1, with TRBD2 as a possible D gene (6 bases). The V end lost 3 bases, the J end lost 15 bases, and 21 bases lay between the germline ends. The CDR3 has 13 residues. Germline loops: CDR1 GTSNPN, CDR2 SVGIG (reference sequence). The CDR3 coding sequence is TGTGCCTGGAGGGTCGCGGGGACGGACGGGCTGTTCTTC. It codes for CAWRVAGTDGLFF.

This clonotype has ten or more counts. V and J are TRBV29-1 and TRBJ2-7, with D possibly TRBD1 on 5 matching bases. V shed 4 bases and J shed 0 bases, with 13 bases lying between them. Germline V gene data show CDR1 as SQVTM and CDR2 as ANQGSEA. The CDR3 runs 14 residues. The CDR3 region has the DNA TGCAGCGTTGTGTCGCAGGGAAGCTCCTACGAGCAGTACTTC. Protein sequence: CSVVSQGSSYEQYF.

This clonotype showed up many times. V gene TRBV27 combines with J gene TRBJ1-1; the match to TRBD1 covers 10 bases. CDR1 and CDR2 from the germline V gene are MNHEY and SMNVEV (reference sequence). The V segment lost 4 bases and the J segment 4 bases; nucleotides outside the gene matches: 3. This CDR3 contains 14 residues. CDR3 residues: CASSSRTGGTEAFF. The CDR3 DNA sequence: TGTGCCAGCAGTTCGCGGACAGGGGGCACTGAAGCTTTCTTT.

The chain is built from TRBV20-1 and TRBJ2-1; 7 positions match TRBD2. The ends lost 1 base at V and 6 bases at J; junction bases unmatched: 9. Germline V gene lookup returns CDR1 DFQATT and CDR2 SNEGSKA (reference sequence). The CDR3 runs to 15 residues. DNA of the CDR3: TGCAGTGCTAGAGTCGGCGGGAGAGGATCCAATGAGCAGTTCTTC. It encodes CSARVGGRGSNEQFF.

V usage is TRBV5-1 and J usage is TRBJ1-1; D unresolved. CDR1 is SGHRS and CDR2 is YFSETQ in the germline V gene. The CDR3 loop spans 13 amino acids. V was shortened by 2 bases and J by 4 bases, with 9 bases between the two germline ends. The CDR3 DNA reads as TGCGCCAGCAGCTTATTCGGGAGCACTGAAGCTTTCTTT. It translates to CASSLFGSTEAFF.

This clonotype was counted only a few times. The V gene is TRBV5-1, the J gene TRBJ2-1; 9 nucleotides line up with TRBD2. The CDR3 spans 16 residues. Germline V gene data show CDR1 as SGHRS and CDR2 as YFSETQ. Losses at the gene ends were 2 bases for V and 7 bases for J; bases not matched to a gene: 10. The CDR3 protein is CASSFPSGTNSNEQFF. Written as DNA, the CDR3 is TGCGCCAGCAGCTTCCCTAGCGGGACAAACTCTAATGAGCAGTTCTTC.

As to this clonotype: The junction shows a germline mismatch at one end, possibly a read error. The chain carries TRBV11-2 and TRBJ1-6; 7 bases align to TRBD1. The germline V gene encodes CDR1 SGHAT and CDR2 FQNNGV. This CDR3 is built from 17 residues. The DNA for the CDR3 is TGTGCCAGCAGCTTAGCCACCTGGACAGGAACTAATTCAACCCTCCACTTT. Amino acids: CASSLATWTGTNSTLHF.

This clonotype was recorded a few times. The chain combines TRBV5-5 with TRBJ2-1, with 7 bases matching TRBD2. CDR3 length: 16 residues. CDR1 is SGHKS and CDR2 is YYEKEE in the germline V gene (reference sequence). V gave up 2 bases and J gave up 2 bases; unmatched junction bases: 7. In DNA, the CDR3 is TGTGCCAGCAGCTTCGGGTTAGCGGGCCCCTACAATGAGCAGTTCTTC. Its protein product is CASSFGLAGPYNEQFF. Using reference TRBV5-5 and TRBJ2-1 for the parts outside the CDR3, the full variable domain is DAGVTQSPTHLIKTRGQQVTLRCSPISGHKSVSWYQQVLGQGPQFIFQYYEKEERGRGNFPDRFSARQFPNYSSELNVNALLLGDSALYLCASSFGLAGPYNEQFFGPGTRLTVL.